The sequence of this T cell receptor beta chain was determined in a study of STAT5B mutations in CD4+ large granular lymphocyte leukemia. Study outcomes and limitations: Higher CD4+ than CD8+ T-LGLL clonality might reflect small sample size. Main leukemic clonotypes were patient-specific, but around 25% appeared at low frequency elsewhere.

Healthy controls were blood donor buffy coats. Looked up from germline, CDR1 is MDHEN and CDR2 is SYDVKM. The CDR3 has 16 residues. V was cut by 6 bases and J by 9 bases, with 24 bases left in between. Sequencing was at survey level. The repertoire was sequenced with immunoSEQ multiplex PCR; TCRdb's copy has only in-frame clones and lacks some. The sample lists tens of thousands of clones; approximately 79% were seen once. There are a few counts of this clone. The antigen is not known. The genes are TRBV28 and TRBJ2-1; unclear D gene. The source is a human donor in good health. The sequenced material came from CD4+ T cells from blood buffy coats. The CDR3 loop reads CASSPPGIPPPGEQFF. The CDR3 DNA sequence: TGTGCCAGCAGCCCCCCTGGGATCCCACCCCCCGGTGAGCAGTTCTTC.